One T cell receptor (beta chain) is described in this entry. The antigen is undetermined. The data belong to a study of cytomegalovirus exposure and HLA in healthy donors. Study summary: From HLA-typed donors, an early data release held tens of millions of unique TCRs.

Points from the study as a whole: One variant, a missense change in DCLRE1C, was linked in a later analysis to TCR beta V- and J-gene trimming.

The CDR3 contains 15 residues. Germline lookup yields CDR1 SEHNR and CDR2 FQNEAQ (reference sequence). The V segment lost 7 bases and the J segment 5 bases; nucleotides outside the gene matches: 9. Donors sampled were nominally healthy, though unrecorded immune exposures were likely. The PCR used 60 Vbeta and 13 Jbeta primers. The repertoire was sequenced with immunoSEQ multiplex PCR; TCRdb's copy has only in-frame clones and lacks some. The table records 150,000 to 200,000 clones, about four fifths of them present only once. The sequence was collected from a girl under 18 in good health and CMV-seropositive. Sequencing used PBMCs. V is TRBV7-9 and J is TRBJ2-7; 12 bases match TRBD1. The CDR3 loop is CASIPGQGALNEQYF. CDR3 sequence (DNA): TGTGCCAGCATACCGGGACAGGGGGCCCTCAACGAGCAGTACTTC.